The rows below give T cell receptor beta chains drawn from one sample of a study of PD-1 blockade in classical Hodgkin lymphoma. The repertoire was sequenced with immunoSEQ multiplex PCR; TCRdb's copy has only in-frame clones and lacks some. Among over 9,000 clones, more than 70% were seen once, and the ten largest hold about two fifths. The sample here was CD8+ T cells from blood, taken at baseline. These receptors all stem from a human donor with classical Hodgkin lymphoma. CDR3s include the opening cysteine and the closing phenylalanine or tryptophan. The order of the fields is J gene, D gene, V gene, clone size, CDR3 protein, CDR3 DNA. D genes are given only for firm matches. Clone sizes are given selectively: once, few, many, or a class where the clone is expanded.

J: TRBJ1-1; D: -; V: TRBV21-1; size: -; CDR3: CASSKPGPEAFF; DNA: TGTGCCAGCAGCAAACCCGGACCTGAAGCTTTCTTT
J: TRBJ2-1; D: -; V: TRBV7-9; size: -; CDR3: CASSSRGPLLIPNNEQFF; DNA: TGTGCCAGCAGCTCCCGAGGGCCCCTACTCATCCCTAACAATGAGCAGTTCTTC
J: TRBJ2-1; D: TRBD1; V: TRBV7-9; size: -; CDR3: CASSPPGQSNNEQFF; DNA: TGTGCCAGCAGTCCCCCGGGACAGTCTAACAATGAGCAGTTCTTC
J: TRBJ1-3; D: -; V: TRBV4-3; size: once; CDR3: CASSQGGTGNTIYF; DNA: TGCGCCAGCAGCCAAGGCGGTACTGGAAACACCATATATTTT
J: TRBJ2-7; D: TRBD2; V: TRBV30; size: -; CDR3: CAWRLAGDLYEQYF; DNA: TGTGCCTGGAGACTAGCGGGAGATCTCTACGAGCAGTACTTC
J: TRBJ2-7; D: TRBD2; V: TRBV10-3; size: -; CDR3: CAIRPGTSDYEQYF; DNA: TGTGCCATCAGACCCGGGACTAGCGACTACGAGCAGTACTTC
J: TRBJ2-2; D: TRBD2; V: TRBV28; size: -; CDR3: CASSLRLAGELTGELFF; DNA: TGTGCCAGCAGTTTAAGACTAGCGGGAGAGTTAACCGGGGAGCTGTTTTTT
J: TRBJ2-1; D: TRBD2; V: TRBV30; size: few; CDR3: CAWSPLAGGLNEQFF; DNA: TGTGCCTGGAGTCCCCTAGCGGGAGGATTGAATGAGCAGTTCTTC
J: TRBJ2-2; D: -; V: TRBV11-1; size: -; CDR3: CASSPQYTGELFF; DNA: TGTGCCAGCAGCCCACAATACACCGGGGAGCTGTTTTTT
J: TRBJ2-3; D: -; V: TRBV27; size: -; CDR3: CASQWGTDTDTQYF; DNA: TGTGCCAGTCAGTGGGGCACCGACACAGATACGCAGTATTTT
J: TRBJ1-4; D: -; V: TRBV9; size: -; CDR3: CASSTGRLDNEKLFF; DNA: TGTGCCAGCAGCACGGGACGGCTTGATAATGAAAAACTGTTTTTT
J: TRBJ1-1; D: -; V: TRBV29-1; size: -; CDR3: CSVFDFDTEAFF; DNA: TGCAGCGTCTTTGATTTCGACACTGAAGCTTTCTTT
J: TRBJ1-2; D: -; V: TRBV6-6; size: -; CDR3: CASSSSVTGGYTF; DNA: TGTGCCAGCAGTTCCTCGGTAACCGGGGGCTACACCTTC
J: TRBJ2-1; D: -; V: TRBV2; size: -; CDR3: CASSEGLDFYNEQFF; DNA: TGTGCCAGCAGTGAAGGTCTGGACTTCTACAATGAGCAGTTCTTC
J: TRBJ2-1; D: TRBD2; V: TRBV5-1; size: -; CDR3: CASSLNSGSLGNEQFF; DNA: TGCGCCAGCAGCTTAAATAGCGGGAGTTTGGGCAATGAGCAGTTCTTC
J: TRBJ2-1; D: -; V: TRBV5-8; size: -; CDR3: CASSLIDGEQFF; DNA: TGTGCCAGCAGCTTAATAGATGGTGAGCAGTTCTTC
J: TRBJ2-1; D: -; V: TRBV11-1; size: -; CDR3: CASSLWHEQFF; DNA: TGTGCCAGCAGCTTATGGCATGAGCAGTTCTTC
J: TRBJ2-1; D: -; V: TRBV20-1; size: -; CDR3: CSARTSLTTFF; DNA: TGCAGTGCTAGAACTAGCCTCACGACGTTCTTC
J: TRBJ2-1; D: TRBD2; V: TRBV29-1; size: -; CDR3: CSVREDSYNEQFF; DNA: TGCAGCGTTCGGGAGGACTCCTACAATGAGCAGTTCTTC
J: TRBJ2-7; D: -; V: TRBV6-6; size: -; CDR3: CASSYPWGARVAQYF; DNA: TGTGCCAGCAGTTACCCCTGGGGGGCCCGAGTTGCCCAGTACTTC
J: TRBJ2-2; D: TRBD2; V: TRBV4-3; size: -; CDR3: CASSQGLAGTNTGELFF; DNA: TGCGCCAGCAGCCAAGGACTAGCGGGGACGAACACCGGGGAGCTGTTTTTT
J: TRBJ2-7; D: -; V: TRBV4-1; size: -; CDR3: CASSQVAGGYSSYEQYF; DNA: TGCGCCAGCAGCCAAGTCGCAGGGGGGTACAGCTCATACGAGCAGTACTTC
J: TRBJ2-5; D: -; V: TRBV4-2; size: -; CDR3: CASSPRGETQYF; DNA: TGTGCCAGCAGCCCTAGGGGGGAGACCCAGTACTTC
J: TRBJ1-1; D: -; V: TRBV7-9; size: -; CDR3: CASSWDTEAFF; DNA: TGTGCCAGCAGCTGGGACACTGAAGCTTTCTTT
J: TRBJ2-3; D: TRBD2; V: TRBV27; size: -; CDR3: CASSPFSGRVGDTQYF; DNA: TGTGCCAGCAGTCCCTTTAGCGGGAGGGTAGGAGATACGCAGTATTTT
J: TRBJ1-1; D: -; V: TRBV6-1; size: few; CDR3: CASHGQMNTEAFF; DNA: TGTGCCAGCCATGGACAGATGAACACTGAAGCTTTCTTT
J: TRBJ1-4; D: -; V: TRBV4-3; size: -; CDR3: CASSQGYRTATNEKLFF; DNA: TGCGCCAGCAGCCAAGGCTACCGAACAGCAACTAATGAAAAACTGTTTTTT
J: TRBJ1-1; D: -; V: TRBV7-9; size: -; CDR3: CASSLAKGPFMHTEAFF; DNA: TGTGCCAGCAGCTTAGCGAAGGGGCCCTTTATGCACACTGAAGCTTTCTTT
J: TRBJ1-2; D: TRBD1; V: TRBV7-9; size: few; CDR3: CASSATGGDGYTF; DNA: TGTGCCAGCAGCGCCACAGGGGGAGATGGCTACACCTTC
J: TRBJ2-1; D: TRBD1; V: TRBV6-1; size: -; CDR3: CASSDRGRYNEQFF; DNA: TGTGCCAGCAGTGACAGGGGGCGGTACAATGAGCAGTTCTTC
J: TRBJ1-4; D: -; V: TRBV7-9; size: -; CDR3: CASSSPMDRDNEKLFF; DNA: TGTGCCAGCAGTTCTCCTATGGACAGAGATAATGAAAAACTGTTTTTT
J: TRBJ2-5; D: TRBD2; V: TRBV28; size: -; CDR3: CASSTGTSGNPPVGLTQYF; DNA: TGTGCCAGCAGTACCGGGACTAGCGGGAACCCCCCCGTTGGTTTGACCCAGTACTTC